Following are 18 T cell receptor beta chains from one sample sequenced in a study of shared clonotypes between healthy human individuals. Profiling relied on immunoSEQ multiplex PCR, and the TCRdb table lists in-frame clones only, not all of them. The sample holds 2 million to 2.5 million clones, 90% to 95% seen once. The source material was naive CD4+ T cells sorted from blood. Subset specified: CD45RA+ positively selected. Every receptor here comes from a young man in good health.

This sequence joins TRBV30 and TRBJ1-2; 7 nucleotides agree with TRBD1. This CDR3 contains 12 residues. The germline V gene encodes CDR1 GTSNPN and CDR2 SVGIG (reference sequence). V lost 2 bases to trimming and J lost 8 bases; unmatched junction nucleotides: 5. The chain's CDR3 is CAWSPQGGGYTF. The CDR3 DNA is TGTGCCTGGAGTCCGCAGGGGGGAGGCTACACCTTC.

The gene calls are TRBV7-2 and TRBJ1-1; no firm D call. CDR1 SGHTA and CDR2 FQGNSA come from the germline V gene. The V and J ends lost 8 bases and 5 bases respectively, with 15 bases between them. The CDR3 loop spans 13 amino acids. The CDR3 nucleotides are TGTGCCAGCCGCGAACGTGGGTGGACTGAAGCTTTCTTT. Translated, it gives CASRERGWTEAFF.

The chain joins TRBV28 to TRBJ2-3; 9 nucleotides align to TRBD1. Trimming cost V 6 bases and J 0 bases; bases outside gene matches: 4. The germline V gene encodes CDR1 MDHEN and CDR2 SYDVKM. The CDR3 contains 15 residues. The CDR3 protein is CASRHRGPSTDTQYF. In DNA, the CDR3 is TGTGCCAGCAGGCACAGGGGGCCGAGCACAGATACGCAGTATTTT. The variable domain in full, completed from reference TRBV28 and TRBJ2-3, reads DVKVTQSSRYLVKRTGEKVFLECVQDMDHENMFWYRQDPGLGLRLIYFSYDVKMKEKGDIPEGYSVSREKKERFSLILESASTNQTSMYLCASRHRGPSTDTQYFGPGTRLTVL.

J is TRBJ1-1 and V is TRBV7-8; TRBD1 is a possible D gene (6 bases). The germline V and J ends were trimmed by 0 bases and 3 bases, with 11 bases remaining between them. Germline lookup yields CDR1 SGHVS and CDR2 FQNEAQ. This CDR3 spans 15 amino acids. CDR3 region: CASSLALGGDTEAFF. The DNA of the CDR3 is TGTGCCAGCAGCTTAGCGCTCGGGGGCGACACTGAAGCTTTCTTT.

This clone has a single count. The chain is built from TRBV7-9 and TRBJ2-5; the D gene is possibly TRBD1 (5 bases). V shed 3 bases and J shed 6 bases, with 26 bases lying between them. Germline-derived CDR1 and CDR2 are SEHNR and FQNEAQ (reference sequence). The CDR3 is 18 amino acids. CDR3 nucleotide sequence: TGTGCCAGCAGCTTCGGACACCTTGGAAGGGGCGATTTTAAGACCCAGTACTTC. The encoded protein is CASSFGHLGRGDFKTQYF.

The chain recombines TRBV13 with TRBJ2-2; 14 bases line up with TRBD2. Germline values: CDR1 PRHDT, CDR2 FYEKMQ (reference sequence). The CDR3 length is 20 residues. Trimming took 4 bases from V and 0 from J; bases not matched to a gene: 10. The CDR3 DNA is TGTGCCAGCAGCTCCGCCCACAAGACTAGCGGGGGGGCGAACACCGGGGAGCTGTTTTTT. Translation: CASSSAHKTSGGANTGELFF.

On this clone: The sample carries other DNA sequences with the same CDR3. Here the CDR3 reads CAISDGQKETQYF. CDR3 coding DNA: TGTGCCATCAGTGATGGTCAGAAAGAGACCCAGTACTTC. This rearrangement joins TRBV10-3 to TRBJ2-5; D remains ambiguous. CDR1 ENHRY and CDR2 SYGVKD come from the germline V gene. CDR3 size: 13 residues. The V and J ends lost 3 bases and 3 bases respectively, with 8 bases between them.

This clone has more than one count but fewer than ten. The genes are TRBV25-1 and TRBJ1-2; no clear D. The CDR3 totals 11 residues. Trimming took off 4 bases at V and 4 bases at J, with 4 bases between the two ends. The germline gives CDR1 MGHDK, CDR2 SYGVNS. The CDR3 nucleotides are TGTGCCAGCAGTGGAGTCTATGGCTACACCTTC. Encoded protein: CASSGVYGYTF.

The chain recombines TRBV7-8 with TRBJ1-2; D not resolved. Trimming took 4 bases from V and 8 from J, leaving 8 bases between them. The germline V gene encodes CDR1 SGHVS and CDR2 FQNEAQ. The CDR3 totals 11 residues. In DNA, the CDR3 is TGTGCCAGCAGCTCGGCCCTCGGCTACACCTTC. It specifies CASSSALGYTF.

V usage is TRBV7-9 and J usage is TRBJ1-2; the D gene is possibly TRBD1 (5 bases). The CDR3 contains 14 residues. Per the germline V gene, CDR1 is SEHNR and CDR2 is FQNEAQ (reference sequence). Trimming took off 3 bases at V and 3 bases at J, with 11 bases between the two ends. The CDR3 sequence: CASSLDGGDYGYTF. The DNA of the CDR3 is TGTGCCAGCAGCTTGGACGGGGGGGACTATGGCTACACCTTC.

This clone was recorded only once. V and J are TRBV6-5 and TRBJ2-1; TRBD2 is a possible D gene (5 bases). Trimming removed 5 bases from V and 7 bases from J, with 15 bases in between. Per germline, CDR1 MNHEY and CDR2 SVGAGI. This CDR3 spans 14 amino acids. CDR3 in DNA: TGTGCCAGCAGTCCCCGGGAACCTATGAATGAGCAGTTCTTC. It is translated as CASSPREPMNEQFF.

CDR3 nucleotides: TGTGCCAGCTCCCCTAGCGGAAAAAACATTCAGTACTTC. Translating it yields CASSPSGKNIQYF. The chain carries TRBV6-5 and TRBJ2-4; TRBD2 agrees at 7 bases. The trim removed 8 bases at V and 4 bases at J, leaving 5 bases unmatched. The CDR3 covers 13 residues. Germline V gene sequence: CDR1 MNHEY, CDR2 SVGAGI.

This chain uses TRBV7-9 with TRBJ2-3; 7 bases align to TRBD2. V lost 11 bases, J lost 2 bases, and 10 bases stayed unmatched. Germline-derived CDR1 and CDR2 are SEHNR and FQNEAQ (reference sequence). This CDR3 region has 14 residues. The CDR3 is CASGAGVSTDTQYF. The DNA of the CDR3 is TGTGCCTCTGGGGCGGGAGTGTCCACAGATACGCAGTATTTT.

As concerns this clone: It may be a read error: a sequence one base away is much more abundant. This chain connects TRBV5-4 to TRBJ2-7; 8 nucleotides align to TRBD1. Losses at the gene ends were 3 bases for V and 4 bases for J; bases not matched to a gene: 9. Looked up from germline, CDR1 is SGHNT and CDR2 is YYREEE (reference sequence). This CDR3 is 15 amino acids long. DNA of the CDR3: TGTGCCAGCAGCTCGGACGGGACAGGAAAGTACGAGCAGTACTTC. Its protein product is CASSSDGTGKYEQYF. Combining the CDR3 with reference TRBV5-4 and TRBJ2-7 gives the whole variable domain ETGVTQSPTHLIKTRGQQVTLRCSSQSGHNTVSWYQQALGQGPQFIFQYYREEENGRGNFPPRFSGLQFPNYSSELNVNALELDDSALYLCASSSDGTGKYEQYFGPGTRLTVT.

This sequence joins TRBV2 and TRBJ2-5; TRBD1 agrees at 8 bases. There are 15 residues in the CDR3. Germline CDR1 is SNHLY and CDR2 is FYNNEI. The V segment lost 7 bases and the J segment 4 bases; nucleotides outside the gene matches: 11. For the CDR3, the DNA is TGTGCCAGCACTTCTACGGACAGGGCCCGAGAGACCCAGTACTTC. It yields the protein CASTSTDRARETQYF.

The chain recombines TRBV9 with TRBJ2-2; 8 nucleotides match TRBD1. The V gene end was trimmed by 4 bases and the J gene end by 7 bases; junction bases not matched to a gene: 9. Germline V CDR1 and CDR2: SGDLS, YYNGEE. The CDR3 has 15 residues. CDR3 sequence reads: CASSTDRVISGELFF. The CDR3 DNA follows: TGTGCCAGCAGCACGGACAGGGTTATAAGCGGGGAGCTGTTTTTT.

V and J are TRBV28 and TRBJ2-2; TRBD1 matches 7 bases. This CDR3 is 15 amino acids long. Trimming cost V 8 bases and J 4 bases; bases outside gene matches: 10. Germline V CDR1 and CDR2: MDHEN, SYDVKM. CDR3 nucleotide sequence: TGTGCCAGCCTCTACCGGGACAGACCCACCGGGGAGCTGTTTTTT. Its protein is CASLYRDRPTGELFF.

The chain links TRBV5-1 to TRBJ1-1, with 9 bases matching TRBD1. The trim removed 3 bases at V and 1 base at J, leaving 16 bases unmatched. Per germline, CDR1 SGHRS and CDR2 YFSETQ. This CDR3 spans 19 amino acids. The CDR3 DNA reads TGCGCCAGCAGCTCACACTACAGGACAGGGGAGTGGGAGAACACTGAAGCTTTCTTT. This sequence encodes CASSSHYRTGEWENTEAFF. Combining the CDR3 with reference TRBV5-1 and TRBJ1-1 gives the whole variable domain KAGVTQTPRYLIKTRGQQVTLSCSPISGHRSVSWYQQTPGQGLQFLFEYFSETQRNKGNFPGRFSGRQFSNSRSEMNVSTLELGDSALYLCASSSHYRTGEWENTEAFFGQGTRLTVV.